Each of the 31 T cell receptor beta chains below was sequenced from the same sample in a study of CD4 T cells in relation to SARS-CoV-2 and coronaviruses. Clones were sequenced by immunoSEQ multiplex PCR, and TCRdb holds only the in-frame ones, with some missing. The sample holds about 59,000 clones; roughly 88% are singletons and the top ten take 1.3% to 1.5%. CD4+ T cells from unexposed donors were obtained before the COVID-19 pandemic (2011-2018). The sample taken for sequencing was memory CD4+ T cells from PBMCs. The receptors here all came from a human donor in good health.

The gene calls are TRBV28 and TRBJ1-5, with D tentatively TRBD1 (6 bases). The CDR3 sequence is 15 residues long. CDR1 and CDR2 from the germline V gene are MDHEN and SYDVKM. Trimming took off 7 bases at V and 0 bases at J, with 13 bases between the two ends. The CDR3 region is CASNLGHLSNQPQHF. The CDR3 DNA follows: TGTGCCAGCAACCTGGGACACCTTAGCAATCAGCCCCAGCATTTT.

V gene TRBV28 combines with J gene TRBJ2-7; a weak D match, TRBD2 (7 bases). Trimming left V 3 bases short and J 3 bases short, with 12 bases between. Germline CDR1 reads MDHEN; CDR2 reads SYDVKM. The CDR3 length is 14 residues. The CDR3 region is CASSLGGAIYEQYF. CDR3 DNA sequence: TGTGCCAGCAGTTTGGGGGGGGCAATCTACGAGCAGTACTTC.

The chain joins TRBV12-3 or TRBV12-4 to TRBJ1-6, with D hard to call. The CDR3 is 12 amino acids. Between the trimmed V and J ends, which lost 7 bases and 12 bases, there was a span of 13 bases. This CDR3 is CASTRERGPLHF. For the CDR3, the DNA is TGTGCCAGCACCCGAGAGCGGGGACCCCTCCACTTT.

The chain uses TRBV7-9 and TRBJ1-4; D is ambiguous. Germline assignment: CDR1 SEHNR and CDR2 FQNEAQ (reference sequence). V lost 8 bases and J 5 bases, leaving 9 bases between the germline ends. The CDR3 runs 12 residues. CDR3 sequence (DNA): TGTGCCAGCTGCGACCTGAATGAAAAACTGTTTTTT. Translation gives CASCDLNEKLFF.

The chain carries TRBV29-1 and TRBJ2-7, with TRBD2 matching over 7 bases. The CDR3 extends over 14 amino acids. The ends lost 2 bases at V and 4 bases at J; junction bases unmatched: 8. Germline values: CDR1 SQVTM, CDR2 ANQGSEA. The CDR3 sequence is CSVELASGLYEQYF. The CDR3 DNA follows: TGCAGCGTTGAATTGGCTAGCGGATTATACGAGCAGTACTTC.

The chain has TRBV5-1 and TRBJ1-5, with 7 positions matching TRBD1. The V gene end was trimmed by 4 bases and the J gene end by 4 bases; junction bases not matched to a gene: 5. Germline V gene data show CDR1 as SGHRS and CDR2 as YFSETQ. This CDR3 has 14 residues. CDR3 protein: CASSAGQQNQPQHF. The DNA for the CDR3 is TGCGCCAGCAGCGCGGGACAGCAGAATCAGCCCCAGCATTTT.

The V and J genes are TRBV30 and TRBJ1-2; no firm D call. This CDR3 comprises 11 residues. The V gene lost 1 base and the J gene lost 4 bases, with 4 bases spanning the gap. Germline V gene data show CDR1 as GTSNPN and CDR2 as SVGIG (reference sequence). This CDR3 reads CAWSARYGYTF. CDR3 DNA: TGTGCCTGGAGTGCACGCTATGGCTACACCTTC.

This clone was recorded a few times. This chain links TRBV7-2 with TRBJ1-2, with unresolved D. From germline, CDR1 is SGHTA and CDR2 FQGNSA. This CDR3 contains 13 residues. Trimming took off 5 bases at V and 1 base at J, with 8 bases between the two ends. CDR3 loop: CASSAQINYGYTF. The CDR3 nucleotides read TGTGCCAGCAGCGCACAGATTAACTATGGCTACACCTTC.

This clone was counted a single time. The CDR3 here is CASSLSTNEQYF. The CDR3 nucleotides read TGCGCCAGCAGCTTGTCGACTAACGAGCAGTACTTC. J is TRBJ2-7 and V is TRBV5-1; a weak D match, TRBD2 (5 bases). V lost 1 base and J 5 bases, leaving 7 bases between the germline ends. CDR3 length: 12 residues. Germline values: CDR1 SGHRS, CDR2 YFSETQ. The full variable domain, with the rest looked up from reference TRBV5-1 and TRBJ2-7, is KAGVTQTPRYLIKTRGQQVTLSCSPISGHRSVSWYQQTPGQGLQFLFEYFSETQRNKGNFPGRFSGRQFSNSRSEMNVSTLELGDSALYLCASSLSTNEQYFGPGTRLTVT.

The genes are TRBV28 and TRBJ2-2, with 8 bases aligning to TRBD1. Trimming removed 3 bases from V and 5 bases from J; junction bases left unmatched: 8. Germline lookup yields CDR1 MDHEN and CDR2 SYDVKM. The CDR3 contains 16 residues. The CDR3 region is CASSLQDRAWTGELFF. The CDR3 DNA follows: TGTGCCAGCAGTTTGCAGGACAGGGCTTGGACCGGGGAGCTGTTTTTT.

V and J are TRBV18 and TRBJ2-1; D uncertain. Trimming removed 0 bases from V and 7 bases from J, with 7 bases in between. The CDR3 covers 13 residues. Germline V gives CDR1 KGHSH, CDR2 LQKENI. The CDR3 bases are TGTGCCAGCTCACCACCGAAAGCGAATGAGCAGTTCTTC. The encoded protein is CASSPPKANEQFF. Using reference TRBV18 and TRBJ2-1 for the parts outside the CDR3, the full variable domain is NAGVMQNPRHLVRRRGQEARLRCSPMKGHSHVYWYRQLPEEGLKFMVYLQKENIIDESGMPKERFSAEFPKEGPSILRIQQVVRGDSAAYFCASSPPKANEQFFGPGTRLTVL.

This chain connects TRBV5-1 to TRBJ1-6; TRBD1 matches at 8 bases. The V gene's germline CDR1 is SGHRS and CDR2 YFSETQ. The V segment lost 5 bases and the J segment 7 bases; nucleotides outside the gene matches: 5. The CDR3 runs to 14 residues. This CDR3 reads CASRVGQDNSPLHF. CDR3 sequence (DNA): TGCGCCAGCAGAGTGGGACAGGACAATTCACCCCTCCACTTT.

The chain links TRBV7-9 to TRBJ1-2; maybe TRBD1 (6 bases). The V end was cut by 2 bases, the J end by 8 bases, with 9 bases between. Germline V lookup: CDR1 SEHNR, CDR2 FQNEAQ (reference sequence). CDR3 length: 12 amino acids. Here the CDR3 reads CASSLSQGGYTF. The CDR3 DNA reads TGTGCCAGCAGCTTATCACAGGGAGGCTACACCTTC.

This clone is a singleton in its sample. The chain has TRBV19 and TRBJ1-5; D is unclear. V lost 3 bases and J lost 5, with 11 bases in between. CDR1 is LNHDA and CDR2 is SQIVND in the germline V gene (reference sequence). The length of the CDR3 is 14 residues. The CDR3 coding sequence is TGTGCCAGTAGTATGGAGGCAGCCTATCAGCCCCAGCATTTT. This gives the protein CASSMEAAYQPQHF.

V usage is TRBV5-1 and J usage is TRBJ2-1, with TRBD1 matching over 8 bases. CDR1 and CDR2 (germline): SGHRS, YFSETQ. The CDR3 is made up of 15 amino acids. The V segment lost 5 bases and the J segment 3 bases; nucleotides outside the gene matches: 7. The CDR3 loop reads CASSPGDRGYNEQFF. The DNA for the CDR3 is TGCGCCAGCAGTCCCGGAGACAGGGGCTACAATGAGCAGTTCTTC.

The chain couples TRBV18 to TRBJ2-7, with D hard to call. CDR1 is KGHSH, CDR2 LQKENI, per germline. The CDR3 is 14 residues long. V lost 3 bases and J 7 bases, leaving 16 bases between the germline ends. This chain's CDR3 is CASSPAAGSTEQYF. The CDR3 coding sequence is TGTGCCAGCTCACCGGCCGCAGGTTCTACGGAGCAGTACTTC.

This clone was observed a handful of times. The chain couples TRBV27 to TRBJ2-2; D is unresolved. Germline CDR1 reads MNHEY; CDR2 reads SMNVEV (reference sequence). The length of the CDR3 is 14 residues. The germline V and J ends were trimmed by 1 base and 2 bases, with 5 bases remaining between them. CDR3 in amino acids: CASSLYPNTGELFF. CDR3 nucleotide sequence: TGTGCCAGCAGTTTATACCCAAACACCGGGGAGCTGTTTTTT.

Written as DNA, the CDR3 is TGTGCCAGCAGCTCGGCTCTAGCGGGAGAAGAGACCCAGTACTTC. This codes for CASSSALAGEETQYF. The chain joins TRBV5-4 to TRBJ2-5; 10 positions match TRBD2. The CDR3 sequence is 15 residues long. CDR1 and CDR2 (germline): SGHNT, YYREEE (reference sequence). V trimming: 3 bases; J trimming: 3 bases; junction bases outside the gene matches: 5. The full variable domain, rest sourced from reference TRBV5-4 and TRBJ2-5, is ETGVTQSPTHLIKTRGQQVTLRCSSQSGHNTVSWYQQALGQGPQFIFQYYREEENGRGNFPPRFSGLQFPNYSSELNVNALELDDSALYLCASSSALAGEETQYFGPGTRLLVL.

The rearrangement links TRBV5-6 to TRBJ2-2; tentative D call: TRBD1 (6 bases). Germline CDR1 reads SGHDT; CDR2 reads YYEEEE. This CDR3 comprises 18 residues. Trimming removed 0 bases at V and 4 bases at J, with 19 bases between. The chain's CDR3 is CASSLDRATLTTTGELFF. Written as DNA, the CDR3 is TGTGCCAGCAGCTTGGACAGGGCCACTTTAACCACCACCGGGGAGCTGTTTTTT. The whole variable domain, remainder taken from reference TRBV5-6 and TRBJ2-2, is DAGVTQSPTHLIKTRGQQVTLRCSPKSGHDTVSWYQQALGQGPQFIFQYYEEEERQRGNFPDRFSGHQFPNYSSELNVNALLLGDSALYLCASSLDRATLTTTGELFFGEGSRLTVL.

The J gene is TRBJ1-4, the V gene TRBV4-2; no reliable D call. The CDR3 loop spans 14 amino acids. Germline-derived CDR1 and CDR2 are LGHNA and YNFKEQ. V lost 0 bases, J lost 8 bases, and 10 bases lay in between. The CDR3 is CASSQDLGSEKLFF. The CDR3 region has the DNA TGTGCCAGCAGCCAAGATCTGGGAAGCGAAAAACTGTTTTTT.

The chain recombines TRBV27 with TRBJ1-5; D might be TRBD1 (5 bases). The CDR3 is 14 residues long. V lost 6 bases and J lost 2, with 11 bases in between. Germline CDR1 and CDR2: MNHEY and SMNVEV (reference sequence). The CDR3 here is CASSPVGGNQPQHF. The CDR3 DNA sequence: TGTGCCAGCAGCCCGGTGGGGGGCAATCAGCCCCAGCATTTT.

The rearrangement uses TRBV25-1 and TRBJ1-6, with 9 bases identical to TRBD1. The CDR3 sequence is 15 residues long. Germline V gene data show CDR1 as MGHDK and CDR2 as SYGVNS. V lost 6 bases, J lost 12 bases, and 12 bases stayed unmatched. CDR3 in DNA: TGTGCCAGCAGCCAGATCACAGGGGGCGCCGGACCCCTCCACTTT. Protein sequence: CASSQITGGAGPLHF.

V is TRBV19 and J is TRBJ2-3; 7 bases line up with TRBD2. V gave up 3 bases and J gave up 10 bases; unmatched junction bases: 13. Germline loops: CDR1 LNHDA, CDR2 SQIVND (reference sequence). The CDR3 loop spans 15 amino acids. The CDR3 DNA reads TGTGCCAGTAGTATTGGTCTAGCGGACCGGATTCCGCAGTATTTT. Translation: CASSIGLADRIPQYF.

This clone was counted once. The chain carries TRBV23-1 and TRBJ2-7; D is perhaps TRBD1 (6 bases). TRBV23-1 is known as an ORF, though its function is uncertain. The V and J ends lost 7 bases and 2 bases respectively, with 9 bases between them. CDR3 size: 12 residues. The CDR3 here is CASIDRPYEQYF. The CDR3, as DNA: TGCGCCAGCATAGACAGGCCCTACGAGCAGTACTTC.

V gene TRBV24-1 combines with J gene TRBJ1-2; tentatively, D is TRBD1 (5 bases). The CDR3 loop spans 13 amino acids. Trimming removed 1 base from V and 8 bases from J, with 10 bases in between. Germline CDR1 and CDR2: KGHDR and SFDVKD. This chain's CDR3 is CATSDFVGGGYTF. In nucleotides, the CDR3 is TGTGCCACCAGTGATTTTGTTGGGGGAGGCTACACCTTC.

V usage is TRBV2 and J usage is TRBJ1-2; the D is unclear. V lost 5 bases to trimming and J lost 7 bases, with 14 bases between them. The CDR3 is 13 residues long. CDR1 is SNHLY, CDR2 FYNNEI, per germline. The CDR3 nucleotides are TGTGCCAGCAGTTCGCGTGACACCCTTGGCTACACCTTC. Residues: CASSSRDTLGYTF.

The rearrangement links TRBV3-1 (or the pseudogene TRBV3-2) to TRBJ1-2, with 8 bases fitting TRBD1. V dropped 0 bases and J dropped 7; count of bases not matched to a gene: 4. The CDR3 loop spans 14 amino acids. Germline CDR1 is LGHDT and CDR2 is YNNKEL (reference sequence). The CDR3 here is CASSQERTGPGYTF. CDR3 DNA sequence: TGTGCCAGCAGCCAAGAACGGACAGGGCCTGGCTACACCTTC.

The CDR3 loop reads CATSEGTGPQGTQYF. In nucleotides, the CDR3 is TGTGCCACCAGTGAGGGGACAGGCCCGCAAGGGACGCAGTATTTT. The chain combines TRBV24-1 with TRBJ2-3, with 8 nucleotides matching TRBD1. V gave up 4 bases and J gave up 9 bases; unmatched junction bases: 11. Germline V gene data show CDR1 as KGHDR and CDR2 as SFDVKD. The CDR3 extends over 15 amino acids.

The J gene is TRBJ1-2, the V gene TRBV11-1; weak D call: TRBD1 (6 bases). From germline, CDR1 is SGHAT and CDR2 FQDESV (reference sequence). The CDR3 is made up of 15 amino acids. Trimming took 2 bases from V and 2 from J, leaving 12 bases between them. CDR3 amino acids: CASSLSSGANYGYTF. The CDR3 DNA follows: TGTGCCAGCAGCTTAAGTTCAGGGGCCAACTATGGCTACACCTTC.

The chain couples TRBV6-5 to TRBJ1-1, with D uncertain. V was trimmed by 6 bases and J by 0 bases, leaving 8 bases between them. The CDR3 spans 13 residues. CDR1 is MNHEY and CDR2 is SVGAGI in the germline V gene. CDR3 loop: CASRVTMNTEAFF. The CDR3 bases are TGTGCCAGCAGAGTTACCATGAACACTGAAGCTTTCTTT.

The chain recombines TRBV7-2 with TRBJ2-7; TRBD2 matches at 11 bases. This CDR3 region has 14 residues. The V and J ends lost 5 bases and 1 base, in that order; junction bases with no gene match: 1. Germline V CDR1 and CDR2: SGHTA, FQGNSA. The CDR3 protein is CASSRTSGSYEQYF. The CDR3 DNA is TGTGCCAGCAGCCGGACTAGCGGGTCCTACGAGCAGTACTTC. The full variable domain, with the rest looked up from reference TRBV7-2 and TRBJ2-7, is GAGVSQSPSNKVTEKGKDVELRCDPISGHTALYWYRQSLGQGLEFLIYFQGNSAPDKSGLPSDRFSAERTGGSVSTLTIQRTQQEDSAVYLCASSRTSGSYEQYFGPGTRLTVT.